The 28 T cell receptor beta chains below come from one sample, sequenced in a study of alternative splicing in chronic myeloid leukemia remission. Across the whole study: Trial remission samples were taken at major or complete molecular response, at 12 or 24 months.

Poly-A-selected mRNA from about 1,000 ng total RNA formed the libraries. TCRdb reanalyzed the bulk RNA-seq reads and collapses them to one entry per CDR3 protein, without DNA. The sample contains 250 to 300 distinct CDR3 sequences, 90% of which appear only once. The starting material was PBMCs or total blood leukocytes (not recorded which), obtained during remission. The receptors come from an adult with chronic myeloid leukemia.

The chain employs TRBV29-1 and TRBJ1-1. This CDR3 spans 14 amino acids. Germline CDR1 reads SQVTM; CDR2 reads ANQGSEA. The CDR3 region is CSVLSRTTNTEAFF.

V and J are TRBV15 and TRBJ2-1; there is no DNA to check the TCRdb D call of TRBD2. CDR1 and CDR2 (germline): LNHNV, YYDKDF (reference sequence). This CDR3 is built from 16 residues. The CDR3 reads CATTRGGQGPYNEQFF. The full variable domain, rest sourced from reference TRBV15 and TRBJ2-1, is DAMVIQNPRYQVTQFGKPVTLSCSQTLNHNVMYWYQQKSSQAPKLLFHYYDKDFNNEADTPDNFQSRRPNTSFCFLDIRSPGLGDTAMYLCATTRGGQGPYNEQFFGPGTRLTVL.

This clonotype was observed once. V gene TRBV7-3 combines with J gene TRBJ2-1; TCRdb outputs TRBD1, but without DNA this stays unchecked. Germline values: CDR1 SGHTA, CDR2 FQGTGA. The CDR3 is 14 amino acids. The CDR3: CASSVRQGSNEQFF.

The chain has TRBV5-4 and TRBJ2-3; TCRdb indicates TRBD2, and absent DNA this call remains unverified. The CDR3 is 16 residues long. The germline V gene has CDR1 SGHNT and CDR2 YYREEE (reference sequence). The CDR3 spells CASSRDREASTDTQYF.

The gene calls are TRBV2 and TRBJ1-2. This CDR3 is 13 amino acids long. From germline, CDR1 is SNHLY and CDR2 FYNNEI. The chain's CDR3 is CASSDHGDYGYTF.

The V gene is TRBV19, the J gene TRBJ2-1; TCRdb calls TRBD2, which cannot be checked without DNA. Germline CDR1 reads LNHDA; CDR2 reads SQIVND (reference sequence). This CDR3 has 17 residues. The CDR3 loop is CDSSKGLAGDNYNEQFF.

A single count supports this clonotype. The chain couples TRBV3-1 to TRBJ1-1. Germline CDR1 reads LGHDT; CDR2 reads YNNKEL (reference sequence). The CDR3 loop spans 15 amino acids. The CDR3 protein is CASSQGRGRETEAFF.

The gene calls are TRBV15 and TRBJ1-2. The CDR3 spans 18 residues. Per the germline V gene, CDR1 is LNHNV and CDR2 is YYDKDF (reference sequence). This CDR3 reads CATSRDLVVTEFNYGYTF.

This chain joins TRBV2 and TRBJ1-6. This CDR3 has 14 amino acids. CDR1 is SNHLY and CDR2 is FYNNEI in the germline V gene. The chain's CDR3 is CASSGSRWDSPLHF.

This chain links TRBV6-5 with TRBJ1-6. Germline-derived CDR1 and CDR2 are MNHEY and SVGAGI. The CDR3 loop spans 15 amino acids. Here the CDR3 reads CASSYGPGKNSPLHF.

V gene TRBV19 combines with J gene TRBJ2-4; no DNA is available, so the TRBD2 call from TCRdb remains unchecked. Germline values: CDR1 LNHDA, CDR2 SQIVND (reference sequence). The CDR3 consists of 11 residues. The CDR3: CASSRGVIQYF.

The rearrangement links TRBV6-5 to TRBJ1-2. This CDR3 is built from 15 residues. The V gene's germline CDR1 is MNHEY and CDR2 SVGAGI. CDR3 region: CASSQEPGGAAGYTF.

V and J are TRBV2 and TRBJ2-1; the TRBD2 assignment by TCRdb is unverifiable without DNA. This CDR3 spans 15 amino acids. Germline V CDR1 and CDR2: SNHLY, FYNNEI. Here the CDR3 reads CASSDIGLVSNEQFF.

The CDR3: CSASFGTSGPYNEQFF. The J gene is TRBJ2-1, the V gene TRBV20-1; TCRdb lists TRBD2, though no DNA is available to test this call. Germline V CDR1 and CDR2: DFQATT, SNEGSKA (reference sequence). The CDR3 length is 16 residues.

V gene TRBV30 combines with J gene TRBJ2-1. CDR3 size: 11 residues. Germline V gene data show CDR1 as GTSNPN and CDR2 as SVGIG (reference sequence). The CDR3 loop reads CAWSVGNEQFF.

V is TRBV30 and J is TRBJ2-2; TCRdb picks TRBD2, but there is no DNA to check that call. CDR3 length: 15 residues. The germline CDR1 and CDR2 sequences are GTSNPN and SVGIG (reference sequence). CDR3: CACTPGTTDTGELFF.

The CDR3 reads CASSLGDTQYF. This sequence joins TRBV27 and TRBJ2-3; TCRdb proposes TRBD2, but this gene call is untestable without DNA. Germline V gene sequence: CDR1 MNHEY, CDR2 SMNVEV (reference sequence). This CDR3 has 11 residues.

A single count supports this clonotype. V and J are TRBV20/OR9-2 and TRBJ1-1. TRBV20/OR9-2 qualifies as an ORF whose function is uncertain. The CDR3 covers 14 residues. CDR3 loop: CSARVRDRVTEAFF.

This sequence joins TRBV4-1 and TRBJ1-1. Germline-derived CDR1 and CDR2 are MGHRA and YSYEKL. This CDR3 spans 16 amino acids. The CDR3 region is CASSQVRGQDGTEAFF.

CDR3 in amino acids: CASSNKGQSPYEQYF. This chain joins TRBV21-1 and TRBJ2-7. TRBV21-1 corresponds to a pseudogene. The CDR3 totals 15 residues.

The CDR3: CASSQQDRGDYTF. The V and J genes are TRBV14 and TRBJ1-2; the D call from TCRdb, TRBD1, cannot be confirmed without DNA. The CDR3 covers 13 residues. Germline loops: CDR1 SGHDN, CDR2 FVKESK.

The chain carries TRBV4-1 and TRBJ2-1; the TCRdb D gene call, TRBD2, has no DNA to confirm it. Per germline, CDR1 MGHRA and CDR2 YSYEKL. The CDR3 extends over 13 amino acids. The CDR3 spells CASSQAGGNEQFF.

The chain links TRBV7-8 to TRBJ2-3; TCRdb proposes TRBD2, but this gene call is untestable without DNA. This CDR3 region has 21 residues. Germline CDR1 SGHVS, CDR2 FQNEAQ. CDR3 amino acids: CASSLSSYRASGSTSTDTQYF.

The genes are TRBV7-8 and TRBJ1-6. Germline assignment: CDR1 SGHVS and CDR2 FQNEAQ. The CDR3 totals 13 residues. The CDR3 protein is CASERQRNSPLHF.

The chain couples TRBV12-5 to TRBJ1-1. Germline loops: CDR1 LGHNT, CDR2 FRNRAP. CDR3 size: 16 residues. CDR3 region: CASGLARQGYDTEAFF.

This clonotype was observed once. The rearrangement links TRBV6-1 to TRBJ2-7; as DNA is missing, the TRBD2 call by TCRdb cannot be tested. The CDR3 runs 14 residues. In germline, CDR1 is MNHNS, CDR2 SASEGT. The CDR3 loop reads CASSVYHGGDEQYF.

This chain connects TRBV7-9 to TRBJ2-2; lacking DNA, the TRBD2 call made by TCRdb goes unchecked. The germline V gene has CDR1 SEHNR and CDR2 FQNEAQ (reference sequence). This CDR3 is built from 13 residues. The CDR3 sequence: CASSLEQAGELFF.

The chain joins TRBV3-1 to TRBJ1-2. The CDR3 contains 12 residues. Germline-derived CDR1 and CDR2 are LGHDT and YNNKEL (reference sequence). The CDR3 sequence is CASSQEEGSYTF.